The next 16 T cell receptor beta chains were all read from a single sample in a study of T-cell memory formation after mild COVID-19. TCRdb re-called the 5' RACE reads with MiXCR, one entry per CDR3 protein. The table lists a few hundred thousand distinct CDR3 sequences, 20% to 25% of them singletons. The sample consisted of PBMCs or a T cell subset sorted from them (not recorded which). Receptors originate from an adult woman who had mild COVID-19 (a few samples of this study predate the infection). Cell type and time point are not known.

This clonotype was seen a few times. The V call is TRBV24-1, the J call TRBJ1-1; D is ambiguous. Germline-derived CDR1 and CDR2 are KGHDR and SFDVKD. V lost 3 bases, J lost 2 bases, and 9 bases lay in between. CDR3 size: 14 residues. The CDR3 protein is CATSDGVGNTEAFF. DNA of the CDR3: TGTGCCACCAGTGATGGGGTCGGAAACACTGAAGCTTTCTTT.

V usage is TRBV5-1 and J usage is TRBJ1-2; 10 bases fit TRBD1. V dropped 4 bases and J dropped 7; count of bases not matched to a gene: 10. The V gene's germline CDR1 is SGHRS and CDR2 YFSETQ. CDR3 length equals 15 residues. The CDR3 nucleotides read TGCGCCAGCAGCAACGCCCCGGGGACAGGGGTTGGCTACACCTTC. Its translation: CASSNAPGTGVGYTF.

The chain carries TRBV4-3 and TRBJ2-2; possible D gene TRBD2, 6 bases. CDR3 length equals 15 residues. Germline-derived CDR1 and CDR2 are LGHNA and YSLEER. V dropped 4 bases and J dropped 6 bases, with 15 bases sitting between them. CDR3 coding DNA: TGCGCCAGCAGCCTCACGACTAGTCCCCCCGGGGAGCTGTTTTTT. This gives the protein CASSLTTSPPGELFF.

The gene calls are TRBV7-8 and TRBJ2-7; 16 nucleotides line up with TRBD2. Germline trimming cut 3 bases from V and 7 bases from J; bases unmatched to any gene: 3. The CDR3 runs to 15 residues. Germline CDR1 SGHVS, CDR2 FQNEAQ. The CDR3 DNA sequence: TGTGCCAGCAGCTTGGGACTAGCGGGAGGGGGAGAGCAGTACTTC. It codes for CASSLGLAGGGEQYF.

J is TRBJ2-2 and V is TRBV12-3 or TRBV12-4; TRBD2 aligns across 7 bases. Germline trimming cut 3 bases from V and 4 bases from J; bases unmatched to any gene: 2. The CDR3 runs 14 residues. CDR3 sequence reads: CASSLTSPTGELFF. The CDR3 nucleotides are TGTGCCAGCAGTTTGACTAGCCCCACCGGGGAGCTGTTTTTT.

The V gene is TRBV20-1, the J gene TRBJ1-3; no reliable D call. CDR1 and CDR2 (germline): DFQATT, SNEGSKA (reference sequence). This CDR3 contains 15 residues. With 0 bases removed from V and 0 bases from J, the gap between germline ends came to 9 bases. In DNA, the CDR3 is TGCAGTGCTAGAGATGCGGCCATCTCTGGAAACACCATATATTTT. Amino acids: CSARDAAISGNTIYF.

This clonotype was observed a handful of times. This rearrangement joins TRBV10-3 to TRBJ2-7; the match to TRBD2 covers 13 bases. CDR3 length equals 16 residues. Trimming removed 4 bases from V and 3 bases from J; junction bases left unmatched: 6. Germline V CDR1 and CDR2: ENHRY, SYGVKD. For the CDR3, the DNA is TGTGCCATCAGTGGAGGACTAGCGGGAGCAAGCTACGAGCAGTACTTC. It encodes CAISGGLAGASYEQYF.

This clonotype was seen many times. The chain uses TRBV29-1 and TRBJ2-2; D is undetermined. CDR3 length: 11 residues. V was pared by 2 bases and J by 8 bases, with 6 bases between. Germline V gene data show CDR1 as SQVTM and CDR2 as ANQGSEA. The CDR3 DNA reads TGCAGCGTTGAACGTAGGGGGGAGCTGTTTTTT. This encodes CSVERRGELFF.

This chain connects TRBV5-1 to TRBJ2-1; maybe TRBD2 (5 bases). V dropped 2 bases and J dropped 9 bases, with 12 bases sitting between them. The CDR3 runs to 13 residues. Looked up from germline, CDR1 is SGHRS and CDR2 is YFSETQ. The CDR3, as DNA: TGCGCCAGCAGCTTTGACCGGGGTACTGAGCAGTTCTTC. As protein: CASSFDRGTEQFF.

V and J are TRBV14 and TRBJ1-1, with TRBD1 matching over 7 bases. The CDR3 contains 11 residues. Per germline, CDR1 SGHDN and CDR2 FVKESK. V trimming: 4 bases; J trimming: 8 bases; junction bases outside the gene matches: 1. The CDR3 DNA reads TGTGCCAGCAGCCCCAGGGGGGAAGCTTTCTTT. It specifies CASSPRGEAFF.

A few counts support this clonotype. CDR3 DNA sequence: TGTGCCACCAGTGAGGCGGGGAACTACGAGCAGTACTTC. Its translation: CATSEAGNYEQYF. The genes are TRBV24-1 and TRBJ2-7, with D possibly TRBD2 on 6 matching bases. V lost 4 bases and J 3 bases, leaving 9 bases between the germline ends. The CDR3 consists of 13 residues. Germline V lookup: CDR1 KGHDR, CDR2 SFDVKD.

This clonotype has just a few counts. The V and J genes are TRBV6-5 and TRBJ2-7; D uncertain. Germline values: CDR1 MNHEY, CDR2 SVGAGI. Trimming removed 0 bases from V and 1 base from J, with 7 bases in between. The CDR3 runs 14 residues. CDR3 coding DNA: TGTGCCAGCAGTTACTCGTTCCAGTCCTACGAGCAGTACTTC. It encodes CASSYSFQSYEQYF.

Only a few counts were recorded for this clonotype. This chain uses TRBV3-1 with TRBJ2-7; 8 bases fit TRBD1. The CDR3 is made up of 14 amino acids. Germline V lookup: CDR1 LGHDT, CDR2 YNNKEL (reference sequence). Trimming removed 6 bases from V and 4 bases from J; junction bases left unmatched: 8. CDR3 sequence: CASSRRTGRYEQYF. CDR3 DNA sequence: TGTGCCAGCAGTCGAAGGACAGGGCGGTACGAGCAGTACTTC.

The V gene is TRBV7-2, the J gene TRBJ2-1, with 10 bases matching TRBD2. The CDR3 spans 15 residues. CDR1 and CDR2 from the germline V gene are SGHTA and FQGNSA. Trimming removed 4 bases from V and 6 bases from J; junction bases left unmatched: 6. CDR3 protein: CASSSGLARGNEQFF. The CDR3 bases are TGTGCCAGCAGCTCGGGACTAGCGAGGGGCAATGAGCAGTTCTTC.

This clonotype has just a few counts. V usage is TRBV9 and J usage is TRBJ2-3; 11 nucleotides agree with TRBD2. Unmatched junction bases numbered 10, after V lost 4 bases and J lost 6 bases. CDR3 size: 16 residues. Germline V CDR1 and CDR2: SGDLS, YYNGEE. The CDR3 is CASSLTSGGPGDTQYF. CDR3 DNA: TGTGCCAGCAGCCTTACTAGCGGGGGCCCCGGGGATACGCAGTATTTT.

The V and J genes are TRBV12-3 or TRBV12-4 and TRBJ2-5; 7 bases agree with TRBD1. After removal of 5 bases from V and 5 bases from J, the junction contained 5 bases not matched to a gene. This CDR3 spans 13 amino acids. CDR3 protein: CASSGRGLETQYF. Written as DNA, the CDR3 is TGTGCCAGCAGTGGCAGGGGGTTGGAGACCCAGTACTTC.